The 30 T cell receptor beta chains reported below all come from one sample, sequenced in a study of response to subunit inactivated influenza vaccine. MiXCR, run by TCRdb on the RT-PCR reads, gives a single entry per CDR3 protein. The sample has about 780,000 distinct CDR3 sequences, around 18% seen once. Sample: PBMCs from blood, taken around 5 days after vaccination. These receptors originate from a man aged 50-59 years who received an inactivated influenza vaccine.

This clonotype was counted between two and nine times. The chain uses TRBV7-6 and TRBJ1-6; D not resolved. Germline V gene lookup returns CDR1 SGHVS and CDR2 FNYEAQ. CDR3 size: 14 residues. The V end was cut by 3 bases, the J end by 7 bases, with 10 bases between. CDR3 residues: CASSFRLSNSPLHF. The CDR3 nucleotides are TGTGCCAGCAGCTTTAGACTATCCAATTCACCCCTCCACTTT. The complete variable domain, with remaining parts taken from reference TRBV7-6 and TRBJ1-6, reads GAGVSQSPRYKVTKRGQDVALRCDPISGHVSLYWYRQALGQGPEFLTYFNYEAQQDKSGLPNDRFSAERPEGSISTLTIQRTEQRDSAMYRCASSFRLSNSPLHFGNGTRLTVT.

This clonotype was counted only a few times. The chain combines TRBV9 with TRBJ2-6, with a possible D match to TRBD1 (5 bases). This CDR3 spans 18 amino acids. CDR1 is SGDLS and CDR2 is YYNGEE in the germline V gene. V lost 0 bases and J 4 bases, leaving 17 bases between the germline ends. The CDR3 DNA sequence: TGTGCCAGCAGCGTAGGGGGTTTTGGGGCGTCAGGGGCCAACGTCCTGACTTTC. As protein: CASSVGGFGASGANVLTF. Supplemented by reference TRBV9 and TRBJ2-6, the full variable domain reads DSGVTQTPKHLITATGQRVTLRCSPRSGDLSVYWYQQSLDQGLQFLIQYYNGEERAKGNILERFSAQQFPDLHSELNLSSLELGDSALYFCASSVGGFGASGANVLTFGAGSRLTVL.

This clonotype occurred a few times. The chain recombines TRBV6-1 with TRBJ2-3; TRBD2 matches at 14 bases. This CDR3 comprises 16 residues. Germline CDR1 MNHNS, CDR2 SASEGT. J lost 5 bases, V lost 4 bases, and 5 bases had no gene match. The CDR3 DNA sequence: TGTGCCAGCAGTGCTGGACTAGCGGGGGGTGGAGATACGCAGTATTTT. Amino acid sequence: CASSAGLAGGGDTQYF.

The chain couples TRBV3-1 to TRBJ1-1; 8 positions agree with TRBD1. V gave up 4 bases and J gave up 11 bases; unmatched junction bases: 9. Germline V gene data show CDR1 as LGHDT and CDR2 as YNNKEL (reference sequence). This CDR3 has 13 residues. CDR3 DNA sequence: TGTGCCAGCAGCCCAGACAGGGGCCTGGAGGCTTTCTTT. Protein: CASSPDRGLEAFF.

This clonotype was observed a handful of times. The chain uses TRBV27 and TRBJ1-5, with D uncertain. V was pared by 8 bases and J by 3 bases, with 20 bases between. Germline values: CDR1 MNHEY, CDR2 SMNVEV (reference sequence). The CDR3 extends over 16 amino acids. CDR3 residues: CASWTSVGANNQPQHF. The CDR3, as DNA: TGTGCCAGCTGGACCTCTGTGGGAGCTAACAATCAGCCCCAGCATTTT.

This clonotype was found a few times. The chain uses TRBV7-6 and TRBJ2-5; D gene unclear. This CDR3 spans 13 amino acids. Germline V gene lookup returns CDR1 SGHVS and CDR2 FNYEAQ. V dropped 0 bases and J dropped 4 bases, with 6 bases sitting between them. The CDR3 loop reads CASSLASGETQYF. The CDR3 nucleotides are TGTGCCAGCAGCTTAGCCTCCGGAGAGACCCAGTACTTC. Supplemented by reference TRBV7-6 and TRBJ2-5, the full variable domain reads GAGVSQSPRYKVTKRGQDVALRCDPISGHVSLYWYRQALGQGPEFLTYFNYEAQQDKSGLPNDRFSAERPEGSISTLTIQRTEQRDSAMYRCASSLASGETQYFGPGTRLLVL.

This clonotype was picked up many times. The rearrangement links TRBV12-3 or TRBV12-4 to TRBJ2-5; D may be TRBD1 or TRBD2 (5 bases each). V lost 3 bases to trimming and J lost 5 bases, with 10 bases between them. The CDR3 loop spans 13 amino acids. CDR3 residues: CASSLLGPETQYF. CDR3 DNA: TGTGCCAGCAGTTTGCTGGGACCGGAGACCCAGTACTTC.

The chain combines TRBV12-3 or TRBV12-4 with TRBJ2-5, with TRBD2 as a possible D gene (5 bases). The V end was cut by 5 bases, the J end by 11 bases, with 15 bases between. This CDR3 has 12 residues. The CDR3 here is CASSPVPSLQYF. In DNA form, the CDR3 reads TGTGCCAGCAGTCCAGTTCCTAGCCTACAGTACTTC.

This clonotype was recorded a few times. This chain uses TRBV20-1 with TRBJ2-7; 9 positions match TRBD1. The CDR3 consists of 15 residues. Germline lookup yields CDR1 DFQATT and CDR2 SNEGSKA (reference sequence). The V and J ends lost 3 bases and 2 bases, in that order; junction bases with no gene match: 8. CDR3 nucleotide sequence: TGCAGTGCTAGGCTACAGGGGGCATTAGCCTACGAGCAGTACTTC. This codes for CSARLQGALAYEQYF.

This rearrangement joins TRBV20-1 to TRBJ2-2, with TRBD2 matching 10 bases. V dropped 0 bases and J dropped 0; count of bases not matched to a gene: 7. Germline V gives CDR1 DFQATT, CDR2 SNEGSKA (reference sequence). The CDR3 covers 18 residues. The CDR3 DNA is TGCAGTGCTAGAGATTGGAGCCTAGCGGGAGCGAACACCGGGGAGCTGTTTTTT. The encoded protein is CSARDWSLAGANTGELFF.

This clonotype showed up just a few times. The J gene is TRBJ2-5, the V gene TRBV20-1; 8 bases are shared with TRBD1. Per germline, CDR1 DFQATT and CDR2 SNEGSKA (reference sequence). This CDR3 is 14 amino acids long. The trim removed 6 bases at V and 2 bases at J, leaving 8 bases unmatched. CDR3 coding DNA: TGCAGTGCACTCCGGGACAGGAATCAAGAGACCCAGTACTTC. Translation: CSALRDRNQETQYF.

J is TRBJ2-1 and V is TRBV20-1; no clear D gene. CDR1 is DFQATT and CDR2 is SNEGSKA in the germline V gene (reference sequence). The CDR3 is 15 amino acids. V shed 3 bases and J shed 3 bases, with 15 bases lying between them. The CDR3 is CSASSGVRSYNEQFF. Here the CDR3 DNA reads TGCAGTGCTAGTTCGGGCGTTCGTAGCTACAATGAGCAGTTCTTC.

This clonotype showed up many times. This sequence joins TRBV4-1 and TRBJ2-7; D gene ambiguous. Trimming removed 0 bases at V and 2 bases at J, with 11 bases between. CDR3 length: 15 residues. From germline, CDR1 is MGHRA and CDR2 YSYEKL. This CDR3 is CASSQEPVRAYEQYF. The DNA of the CDR3 is TGCGCCAGCAGCCAAGAACCAGTCCGCGCCTACGAGCAGTACTTC.

This chain links TRBV6-2 or TRBV6-3 with TRBJ2-7; D is unresolved. The germline CDR1 and CDR2 sequences are MNHEY and SVGEGT. The CDR3 sequence is 14 residues long. Trimming took 6 bases from V and 5 from J, leaving 17 bases between them. The CDR3 nucleotides are TGTGCCAGCAGGACCCCTAGAGGTTCCAACGAGCAGTACTTC. Its protein is CASRTPRGSNEQYF.

The genes are TRBV4-2 and TRBJ2-7; 8 bases are shared with TRBD1. The ends lost 5 bases at V and 2 bases at J; junction bases unmatched: 8. The germline V gene has CDR1 LGHNA and CDR2 YNFKEQ. The length of the CDR3 is 15 residues. The CDR3 protein is CASSNQGAVPYEQYF. In nucleotides, the CDR3 is TGTGCCAGCAGCAACCAGGGGGCGGTCCCCTACGAGCAGTACTTC.

This clonotype was observed many times. The gene calls are TRBV12-3 or TRBV12-4 and TRBJ1-1; maybe TRBD1 (5 bases). Trimming removed 5 bases from V and 1 base from J, with 8 bases in between. This CDR3 contains 13 residues. The CDR3 coding sequence is TGTGCCAGCAGTCGGACAAAGAACACTGAAGCTTTCTTT. It is translated as CASSRTKNTEAFF.

This clonotype was seen a few times. The gene calls are TRBV28 and TRBJ2-4, with D possibly TRBD2 on 5 matching bases. The germline V and J ends were trimmed by 5 bases and 7 bases, with 18 bases remaining between them. CDR1 is MDHEN, CDR2 SYDVKM, per germline. The CDR3 has 15 residues. As DNA, the CDR3 is TGTGCCAGCAGTCTCCGCGGCGGAGGATCCAACATTCAGTACTTC. Translation: CASSLRGGGSNIQYF.

The genes are TRBV7-2 and TRBJ2-5; D unclear. Germline CDR1 reads SGHTA; CDR2 reads FQGNSA. The V end was cut by 5 bases, the J end by 1 base, with 14 bases between. The CDR3 runs 15 residues. The CDR3 here is CASSAVRMPQETQYF. CDR3 DNA sequence: TGTGCCAGCAGCGCAGTCCGTATGCCCCAAGAGACCCAGTACTTC. The full variable domain, its missing parts supplied by reference TRBV7-2 and TRBJ2-5, is GAGVSQSPSNKVTEKGKDVELRCDPISGHTALYWYRQSLGQGLEFLIYFQGNSAPDKSGLPSDRFSAERTGGSVSTLTIQRTQQEDSAVYLCASSAVRMPQETQYFGPGTRLLVL.

This clonotype was recorded a few times. The chain couples TRBV12-3 or TRBV12-4 to TRBJ1-3; a weak D match, TRBD1 (5 bases). CDR3 size: 16 residues. Trimming removed 5 bases from V and 0 bases from J, with 14 bases in between. The CDR3 here is CASSLSGPSSGNTIYF. As DNA, the CDR3 is TGTGCCAGCAGTCTTTCGGGACCCAGCTCTGGAAACACCATATATTTT.

V is TRBV10-3 and J is TRBJ2-3; 8 positions match TRBD2. V dropped 5 bases and J dropped 2; count of bases not matched to a gene: 6. The V gene's germline CDR1 is ENHRY and CDR2 SYGVKD. This CDR3 region has 15 residues. In DNA, the CDR3 is TGTGCCATCAGTCGGGGGGGGACTCTCACAGATACGCAGTATTTT. It translates to CAISRGGTLTDTQYF.

The chain is built from TRBV29-1 and TRBJ2-1, with TRBD2 matching 9 bases. The ends lost 2 bases at V and 7 bases at J; junction bases unmatched: 3. The CDR3 runs 13 residues. From germline, CDR1 is SQVTM and CDR2 ANQGSEA. The CDR3 DNA sequence: TGCAGCGTTGAAAGGCGGGAGGGGAATGAGCAGTTCTTC. Its translation: CSVERREGNEQFF.

This clonotype was seen a handful of times. The rearrangement uses TRBV5-1 and TRBJ2-7, with D perhaps matching TRBD2 (6 bases). There are 14 residues in the CDR3. The V end lost 0 bases, the J end lost 3 bases, and 10 bases lay between the germline ends. The germline V gene has CDR1 SGHRS and CDR2 YFSETQ. The CDR3 region is CASSLVTGDYEQYF. The CDR3 bases are TGCGCCAGCAGCTTGGTTACGGGGGACTACGAGCAGTACTTC.

In this sample, this clonotype turned up a few times. This sequence joins TRBV5-1 and TRBJ2-3, with 8 bases identical to TRBD2. CDR1 is SGHRS and CDR2 is YFSETQ in the germline V gene. V shed 0 bases and J 5 bases; nucleotides not matched to a gene: 2. CDR3 length: 14 residues. This chain's CDR3 is CASSLAREEDTQYF. The DNA of the CDR3 is TGCGCCAGCAGCTTGGCGCGGGAGGAAGATACGCAGTATTTT.

The V call is TRBV20-1, the J call TRBJ2-7; the D is unclear. V shed 2 bases and J shed 2 bases, with 22 bases lying between them. The germline V gene encodes CDR1 DFQATT and CDR2 SNEGSKA (reference sequence). This CDR3 is 17 amino acids long. The CDR3 DNA follows: TGCAGTGCTAGATTATCCCCCCGGGCAGCGTTAACCTACGAGCAGTACTTC. Protein product: CSARLSPRAALTYEQYF.

Only a few counts were recorded for this clonotype. The chain recombines TRBV11-2 with TRBJ2-1; 9 bases are a match to TRBD2. CDR1 and CDR2 (germline): SGHAT, FQNNGV. The ends lost 5 bases at V and 1 base at J; junction bases unmatched: 12. The CDR3 loop spans 18 amino acids. The CDR3 DNA sequence: TGTGCCAGCAGCCCACGGGCTAGCGGGGTGATATCCTACAATGAGCAGTTCTTC. Protein product: CASSPRASGVISYNEQFF. Drawing the rest from reference TRBV11-2 and TRBJ2-1, the complete variable domain is EAGVAQSPRYKIIEKRQSVAFWCNPISGHATLYWYQQILGQGPKLLIQFQNNGVVDDSQLPKDRFSAERLKGVDSTLKIQPAKLEDSAVYLCASSPRASGVISYNEQFFGPGTRLTVL.

Points on this clonotype: The junction shows a germline mismatch at one end, possibly a read error. The rearrangement uses TRBV11-2 and TRBJ2-7, with TRBD2 as a possible D gene (6 bases). Germline values: CDR1 SGHAT, CDR2 FQNNGV. The CDR3 spans 13 residues. The CDR3 spells CASSLVRGWEQYF. The DNA for the CDR3 is TGTGCCAGCAGTTTAGTCCGGGGGTGGGAGCAGTACTTC.

The genes are TRBV28 and TRBJ1-5; TRBD1 matches 9 bases. The V segment lost 7 bases and the J segment 4 bases; nucleotides outside the gene matches: 5. CDR1 is MDHEN, CDR2 SYDVKM, per germline. CDR3 size: 14 residues. The CDR3 coding sequence is TGTGCCAGCAACCGGGACAGGGCTAATCAGCCCCAGCATTTT. The encoded protein is CASNRDRANQPQHF.

DNA of the CDR3: TGTGCCATCAGTGGAGGAATTGACTCCTACGAGCAGTACTTC. It translates to CAISGGIDSYEQYF. The chain is built from TRBV10-3 and TRBJ2-7; D is uncertain. This CDR3 comprises 14 residues. Germline V gene data show CDR1 as ENHRY and CDR2 as SYGVKD. Trimming removed 4 bases at V and 0 bases at J, with 10 bases between.

This clonotype was seen repeatedly, ten times or more. V is TRBV7-9 and J is TRBJ2-1, with TRBD2 matching over 8 bases. Germline V lookup: CDR1 SEHNR, CDR2 FQNEAQ (reference sequence). V lost 2 bases and J lost 7; bases outside the gene matches: 7. This CDR3 has 15 amino acids. The CDR3 nucleotides read TGTGCCAGCAGCTTAATTACTAGCGGTTTTAATGAGCAGTTCTTC. Amino acid sequence: CASSLITSGFNEQFF.

The chain employs TRBV12-3 or TRBV12-4 and TRBJ2-5; TRBD2 matches at 13 bases. The junction had 9 bases not matched to a gene; V was cut back by 6 bases and J by 5 bases. This CDR3 is built from 16 residues. The chain's CDR3 is CASRSLAGGPGETQYF. The DNA for the CDR3 is TGTGCCAGCAGGTCACTAGCGGGGGGGCCCGGTGAGACCCAGTACTTC.